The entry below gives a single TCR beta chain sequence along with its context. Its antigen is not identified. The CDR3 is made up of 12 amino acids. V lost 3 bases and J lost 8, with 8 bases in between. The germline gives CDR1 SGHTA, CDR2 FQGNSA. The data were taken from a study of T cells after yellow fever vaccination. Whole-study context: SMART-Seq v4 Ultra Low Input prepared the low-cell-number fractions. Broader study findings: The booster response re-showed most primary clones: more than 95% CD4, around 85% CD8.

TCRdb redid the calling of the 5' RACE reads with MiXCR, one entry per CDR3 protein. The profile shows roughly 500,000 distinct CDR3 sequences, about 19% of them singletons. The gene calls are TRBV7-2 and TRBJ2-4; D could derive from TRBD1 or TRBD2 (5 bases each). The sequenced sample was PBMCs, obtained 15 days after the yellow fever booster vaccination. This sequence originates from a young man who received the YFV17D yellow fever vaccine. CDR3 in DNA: TGTGCCAGCAGCTTTATGGGGGACATTCAGTACTTC. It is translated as CASSFMGDIQYF.